These T cell receptor beta chains were read from a single sample in a study of regulatory T cells in long-lasting Graves disease. Using its own MiXCR run on the multiplex PCR reads, TCRdb lists one record per CDR3 protein. The sample has 350,000 to 500,000 distinct CDR3 sequences, about a sixth seen once. These records were also assigned to another study, of T cells in Graves' hyperthyroidism and ophthalmopathy.

The sample in question was peripheral blood mononuclear cells (PBMCs), obtained at new diagnosis, from a patient treated with antithyroid drugs. Source of these receptors: a woman aged 25 to 39 with Graves disease. Both conserved end residues are part of each CDR3. The order of the fields is J gene, D gene, clone size, V gene, CDR3 protein, CDR3 DNA. The D gene is left open where the match is weak. Not every row has a clone size; where given, it reads once, few, many or a size class.

J gene: TRBJ1-1; D gene: .; clone size: few; V gene: TRBV15; CDR3 protein: CASGFGLGTEAFF; CDR3 DNA: TGTGCCTCCGGTTTTGGGCTGGGCACTGAAGCTTTCTTT
J gene: TRBJ2-3; D gene: .; clone size: many; V gene: TRBV7-3; CDR3 protein: CASSPSGPANTQYF; CDR3 DNA: TGTGCCAGCAGCCCGTCCGGCCCTGCAAATACGCAGTATTTT
J gene: TRBJ2-7; D gene: .; clone size: many; V gene: TRBV18; CDR3 protein: CASSPLGSPNEQYF; CDR3 DNA: TGTGCCAGCTCACCCCTAGGAAGCCCCAACGAGCAGTACTTC
J gene: TRBJ2-4; D gene: .; clone size: few; V gene: TRBV7-2; CDR3 protein: CASTAALAKNIQYF; CDR3 DNA: TGTGCCAGCACAGCTGCACTAGCCAAAAACATTCAGTACTTC
J gene: TRBJ2-7; D gene: .; clone size: .; V gene: TRBV6-1; CDR3 protein: CATTGGYEQYF; CDR3 DNA: TGTGCCACAACTGGCGGTTACGAGCAGTACTTC
J gene: TRBJ2-1; D gene: TRBD2; clone size: many; V gene: TRBV20-1; CDR3 protein: CSARALADDYNEQFF; CDR3 DNA: TGTAGTGCTAGAGCCCTAGCGGACGACTACAATGAGCAGTTCTTC
J gene: TRBJ2-5; D gene: TRBD2; clone size: .; V gene: TRBV29-1; CDR3 protein: CSVEPFSGGVYF; CDR3 DNA: TGCAGCGTAGAGCCCTTTAGCGGGGGTGTATACTTC
J gene: TRBJ1-1; D gene: .; clone size: many; V gene: TRBV7-9; CDR3 protein: CASSLGPRSNTEAFF; CDR3 DNA: TGTGCCAGCAGCTTAGGTCCCAGATCGAACACTGAAGCTTTCTTT
J gene: TRBJ2-2; D gene: .; clone size: many; V gene: TRBV7-8; CDR3 protein: CASHGDQNTGELFF; CDR3 DNA: TGTGCCTCCCATGGGGACCAGAACACCGGGGAGCTGTTTTTT
J gene: TRBJ2-2; D gene: .; clone size: many; V gene: TRBV5-5; CDR3 protein: CASKQDLYTGELFF; CDR3 DNA: TGTGCCAGCAAGCAAGACTTGTACACCGGGGAGCTGTTTTTT
J gene: TRBJ1-5; D gene: .; clone size: once; V gene: TRBV20-1; CDR3 protein: CSAEQGGYSNQPQHF; CDR3 DNA: TGCAGTGCGGAACAGGGTGGGTATAGCAATCAGCCCCAGCATTTT
J gene: TRBJ2-2; D gene: TRBD1; clone size: few; V gene: TRBV5-1; CDR3 protein: CASSLGTGDSGELVF; CDR3 DNA: TGCGCCAGCAGCTTGGGGACAGGGGACAGCGGGGAGCTGGTTTTT
J gene: TRBJ2-1; D gene: .; clone size: many; V gene: TRBV5-1; CDR3 protein: CASSLADSSYNEQFF; CDR3 DNA: TGCGCCAGCAGCTTGGCGGACAGCTCCTACAATGAGCAGTTCTTC
J gene: TRBJ1-2; D gene: TRBD1; clone size: many; V gene: TRBV12-3/TRBV12-4; CDR3 protein: CASSFLSGTGVTYGYTF; CDR3 DNA: TGTGCCAGCAGTTTTCTTTCAGGGACAGGGGTAACCTATGGCTACACCTTC
J gene: TRBJ1-3; D gene: .; clone size: .; V gene: TRBV7-9; CDR3 protein: CASSPRTEGFSGNTIYF; CDR3 DNA: TGTGCCAGCAGCCCTAGGACAGAAGGGTTCTCTGGAAACACCATATATTTT
J gene: TRBJ2-5; D gene: TRBD1; clone size: many; V gene: TRBV7-8; CDR3 protein: CASTRGQQETQYF; CDR3 DNA: TGTGCCAGCACCCGGGGACAGCAAGAGACCCAGTACTTC
J gene: TRBJ1-2; D gene: .; clone size: many; V gene: TRBV9; CDR3 protein: CASSSAGSNYGYTF; CDR3 DNA: TGTGCCAGCAGCTCCGCGGGATCAAACTATGGCTACACCTTC
J gene: TRBJ1-5; D gene: .; clone size: .; V gene: TRBV6-1; CDR3 protein: CASKGLIPPQHF; CDR3 DNA: TGTGCCAGCAAAGGGCTCATCCCCCCCCAGCATTTT
J gene: TRBJ1-2; D gene: TRBD1; clone size: .; V gene: TRBV27; CDR3 protein: CVAGGQGRNYGYTF; CDR3 DNA: TGTGTAGCCGGGGGACAGGGTAGGAACTATGGCTACACCTTC
J gene: TRBJ1-1; D gene: .; clone size: many; V gene: TRBV28; CDR3 protein: CASSSLGHLNTEAFF; CDR3 DNA: TGTGCCAGCAGTTCCTTGGGGCACCTGAACACTGAAGCTTTCTTT
J gene: TRBJ2-7; D gene: TRBD1; clone size: many; V gene: TRBV7-9; CDR3 protein: CASSPRTGPEQYF; CDR3 DNA: TGTGCCAGCAGCCCGCGGACAGGGCCCGAGCAGTACTTC
J gene: TRBJ2-7; D gene: TRBD2; clone size: many; V gene: TRBV11-1; CDR3 protein: CASSPSGSIYEQYF; CDR3 DNA: TGTGCCAGCAGCCCCAGCGGGAGTATCTACGAGCAGTACTTC
J gene: TRBJ1-1; D gene: .; clone size: many; V gene: TRBV7-9; CDR3 protein: CASSRSPEAFF; CDR3 DNA: TGTGCCAGCAGCCGGAGCCCTGAAGCTTTCTTT
J gene: TRBJ1-1; D gene: TRBD1; clone size: .; V gene: TRBV20-1; CDR3 protein: CSAPRGQLNTEAFF; CDR3 DNA: TGCAGTGCTCCGAGGGGGCAACTGAACACTGAAGCTTTCTTT
J gene: TRBJ2-7; D gene: .; clone size: many; V gene: TRBV28; CDR3 protein: CASSLRIRALGEQYF; CDR3 DNA: TGTGCCAGCAGTTTACGTATTCGGGCGCTGGGTGAGCAGTACTTC
J gene: TRBJ2-7; D gene: TRBD2; clone size: many; V gene: TRBV20-1; CDR3 protein: CSAESTSGQSSYEQYF; CDR3 DNA: TGCAGTGCCGAATCGACTAGCGGGCAAAGCTCCTACGAGCAGTACTTC
J gene: TRBJ2-1; D gene: .; clone size: .; V gene: TRBV4-1; CDR3 protein: CASSQEVGSYNEQFF; CDR3 DNA: TGCGCCAGCAGCCAAGAAGTGGGGTCCTACAATGAGCAGTTCTTC
J gene: TRBJ2-4; D gene: .; clone size: few; V gene: TRBV20-1; CDR3 protein: CSAYPPRDSRVNIQYF; CDR3 DNA: TGCAGTGCTTACCCCCCTCGGGACTCAAGGGTAAACATTCAGTACTTC
J gene: TRBJ2-7; D gene: .; clone size: .; V gene: TRBV27; CDR3 protein: CASAYHGKGLIGYEQYF; CDR3 DNA: TGTGCCAGCGCCTACCACGGAAAGGGCCTAATCGGCTACGAGCAGTACTTC
J gene: TRBJ2-1; D gene: .; clone size: many; V gene: TRBV5-1; CDR3 protein: CASSPGTTIYNEQFF; CDR3 DNA: TGCGCCAGCAGCCCCGGGACAACGATCTACAATGAGCAGTTCTTC
J gene: TRBJ2-1; D gene: .; clone size: .; V gene: TRBV10-3; CDR3 protein: CAISESATHEQFF; CDR3 DNA: TGTGCCATCAGTGAGTCCGCTACCCATGAGCAGTTCTTC
J gene: TRBJ2-1; D gene: .; clone size: .; V gene: TRBV6-5; CDR3 protein: CASSYLDSASYNEQFF; CDR3 DNA: TGTGCCAGCAGTTACCTGGACAGCGCCTCCTACAATGAGCAGTTCTTC
J gene: TRBJ2-3; D gene: TRBD2; clone size: few; V gene: TRBV6-2/TRBV6-3; CDR3 protein: CASSLSGSGSDTQYF; CDR3 DNA: TGTGCCAGCAGTCTAAGCGGGAGCGGCTCAGATACGCAGTATTTT
J gene: TRBJ2-3; D gene: TRBD2; clone size: many; V gene: TRBV20-1; CDR3 protein: CSARTEGLAGVNTDTQYF; CDR3 DNA: TGCAGTGCTAGGACAGAGGGACTAGCGGGAGTAAACACAGATACGCAGTATTTT
J gene: TRBJ2-7; D gene: .; clone size: many; V gene: TRBV11-3; CDR3 protein: CASSLALGHRYEQYF; CDR3 DNA: TGTGCCAGCAGCTTAGCCCTCGGACACCGCTACGAGCAGTACTTC
J gene: TRBJ2-7; D gene: .; clone size: many; V gene: TRBV30; CDR3 protein: CAWSVLQGIEQYF; CDR3 DNA: TGTGCCTGGAGTGTACTACAGGGAATCGAGCAGTACTTC
J gene: TRBJ2-7; D gene: TRBD1; clone size: many; V gene: TRBV2; CDR3 protein: CASKTDRAPFNEQYF; CDR3 DNA: TGTGCCAGCAAGACGGACAGGGCCCCTTTTAACGAGCAGTACTTC
J gene: TRBJ2-3; D gene: TRBD2; clone size: .; V gene: TRBV5-1; CDR3 protein: CASSQVLAGGVTDTHYF; CDR3 DNA: TGCGCCAGCAGCCAAGTCCTAGCGGGAGGGGTTACAGATACGCACTATTTT
J gene: TRBJ1-5; D gene: TRBD1; clone size: few; V gene: TRBV19; CDR3 protein: CASKARTGVDSNQPQHF; CDR3 DNA: TGTGCCAGTAAAGCCCGAACAGGGGTCGATAGCAATCAGCCCCAGCATTTT
J gene: TRBJ2-1; D gene: .; clone size: many; V gene: TRBV28; CDR3 protein: CASSPPKASSYNEQFF; CDR3 DNA: TGTGCCAGCAGTCCACCCAAAGCGAGCTCCTACAATGAGCAGTTCTTC
J gene: TRBJ2-2; D gene: .; clone size: few; V gene: TRBV19; CDR3 protein: CASSMGGRLTGELFF; CDR3 DNA: TGTGCCAGTAGTATGGGGGGGCGCCTCACCGGGGAGCTGTTTTTT
J gene: TRBJ1-1; D gene: TRBD1; clone size: .; V gene: TRBV9; CDR3 protein: CASSVQGVDTETFF; CDR3 DNA: TGTGCCAGCAGCGTACAGGGGGTCGACACTGAAACTTTCTTT
J gene: TRBJ2-7; D gene: TRBD2; clone size: .; V gene: TRBV19; CDR3 protein: CASSIVGLADYEQYF; CDR3 DNA: TGTGCCAGTAGTATAGTGGGACTAGCGGACTACGAGCAGTACTTC
J gene: TRBJ2-7; D gene: .; clone size: many; V gene: TRBV10-2; CDR3 protein: CASSEISGFNEQYF; CDR3 DNA: TGCGCCAGCAGTGAAATATCGGGCTTCAACGAGCAGTACTTC
J gene: TRBJ2-7; D gene: TRBD2; clone size: .; V gene: TRBV19; CDR3 protein: CASSIASGSYEQYF; CDR3 DNA: TGTGCCAGTAGTATTGCTAGCGGGAGCTACGAGCAGTACTTC
J gene: TRBJ1-2; D gene: .; clone size: many; V gene: TRBV27; CDR3 protein: CASSTGIDGYTF; CDR3 DNA: TGTGCCAGCAGTACAGGGATAGATGGCTACACCTTC